This T cell receptor (beta chain) was sequenced during a study of blood T cell repertoires in COVID-19. Looking at the study overall: Samples taken during acute and convalescent COVID-19 were collected in the United States, Italy and Spain. From T cells, B-cell-depleted T cells, or PBMCs came the material, which was cDNA or gDNA.

The CDR3 is 14 residues long. V lost 0 bases to trimming and J lost 4 bases, with 9 bases between them. The germline V gene has CDR1 LGHNA and CDR2 YSLEER. Details on this clone: The sample holds other DNA sequences that translate to the same CDR3.

As handled by the study authors: Reference gene primer amplification yielded estimated nucleated cell counts. Using immunoSEQ multiplex PCR, the repertoire was profiled, and TCRdb retains in-frame clones only, with some absent. The V and J calls and clone size were taken over from that table, and D and trimming were inferred from the DNA. The sample holds over 120,000 clones, approximately 84% seen once. This receptor was taken from an older woman with acute or convalescent COVID-19. The sequencing sample was made of peripheral blood. This rearrangement joins TRBV4-3 to TRBJ1-1, with a tentative D call TRBD1 (6 bases). The CDR3 nucleotides read TGCGCCAGCAGCCAAGATTTAGGGGGCACTGAAGCTTTCTTT. Translation gives CASSQDLGGTEAFF.